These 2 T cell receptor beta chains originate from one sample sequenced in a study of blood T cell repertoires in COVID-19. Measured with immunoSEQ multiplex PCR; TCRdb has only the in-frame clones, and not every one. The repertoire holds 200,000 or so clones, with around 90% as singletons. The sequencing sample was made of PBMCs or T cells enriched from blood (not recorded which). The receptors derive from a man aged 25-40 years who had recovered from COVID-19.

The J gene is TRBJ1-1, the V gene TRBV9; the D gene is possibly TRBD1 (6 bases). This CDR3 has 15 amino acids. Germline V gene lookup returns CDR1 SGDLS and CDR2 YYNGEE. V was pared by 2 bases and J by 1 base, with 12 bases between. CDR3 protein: CASSVSTGSNTEAFF. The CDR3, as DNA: TGTGCCAGCAGCGTCTCAACAGGGTCGAACACTGAAGCTTTCTTT.

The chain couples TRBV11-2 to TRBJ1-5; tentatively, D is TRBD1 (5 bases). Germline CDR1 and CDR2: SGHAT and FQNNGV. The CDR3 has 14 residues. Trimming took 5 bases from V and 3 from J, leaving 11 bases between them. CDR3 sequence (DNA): TGTGCCAGCAGCGCGGGACGGAACAATCAGCCCCAGCATTTT. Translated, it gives CASSAGRNNQPQHF.